This T cell receptor (beta chain) was found in a study of blood T cell repertoires in COVID-19. For the study at large: Sources were T cells, B-cell-depleted T cells, or PBMCs; the material itself was cDNA or gDNA.

The protocol was immunoSEQ multiplex PCR, while the TCRdb copy is restricted to in-frame clones and leaves out a portion. The table includes nearly 200,000 clones, 80% to 85% detected once. The V end was cut by 2 bases, the J end by 4 bases, with 14 bases between. Germline CDR1 is MDHEN and CDR2 is SYDVKM. The CDR3 is 15 amino acids. The sequenced material came from PBMCs or T cells enriched from blood (not recorded which). The V and J genes are TRBV28 and TRBJ1-2; maybe TRBD1 (6 bases). This TCR was recovered from a man aged 40-49 years who had recovered from COVID-19. CDR3 in DNA: TGTGCCAGCAGTTTAACAGGGCAATTGTTCTATGGCTACACCTTC. It is translated as CASSLTGQLFYGYTF.